What follows is one T cell receptor (beta chain) and its context. The antigen remains unidentified. The source of the sample is a study of long-term antiretroviral therapy in people with HIV. This CDR3 has 15 residues. Trimming removed 8 bases from V and 4 bases from J; junction bases left unmatched: 10. The V gene's germline CDR1 is SQVTM and CDR2 ANQGSEA. Findings of the study overall: It was observed that HIV repertoires exhibited narrower CDR3 length ranges than controls. Dominating the repertoire at all time points were the clones that expanded before ART. Blood in the study was drawn between about 2003 and 2017, possibly under older ART regimens, which may be less effective than current ones.

The assay, immunoSEQ v3.0, was run at survey level. Clones were sequenced by immunoSEQ multiplex PCR, and TCRdb holds only the in-frame ones, with some missing. The sample lists some 29,000 clones, around 80% seen once, with 7.5% to 10% in the top ten. The sample here was unsorted PBMCs, taken 1.5 years before starting antiretroviral therapy. V gene TRBV29-1 combines with J gene TRBJ2-2; 10 bases are shared with TRBD2. The receptor was isolated from a man younger than 35 with HIV. As DNA, the CDR3 is TGCAGCCCCCCTCTAAGCGGGGGGGCCACCGGGGAGCTGTTTTTT. Its protein product is CSPPLSGGATGELFF.